These T cell receptor beta chains were read from a single sample in a study of blood T cell repertoires in COVID-19. The table came from immunoSEQ multiplex PCR; TCRdb's copy has only in-frame clones and leaves some out. The table includes 200,000 or so clones, just under 85% detected once. The sample consisted of PBMCs or T cells enriched from blood (not recorded which). The source of these receptors is a woman between 35 and 50 years old with acute COVID-19. Both conserved end residues are part of each CDR3. Each record gives: clone size, D gene, V gene, J gene, CDR3 DNA, CDR3 protein. A D gene is named only where the DNA matches it firmly. Clone size appears in some rows only: once, few, many, or a class for an expanded clone.

.	.	TRBV11-2	TRBJ1-1	TGTGCCAGCAGCTTGTTGACAGTAAACACTGAAGCTTTCTTT	CASSLLTVNTEAFF
.	TRBD1	TRBV7-9	TRBJ2-4	TGTGCCAGCAGCTCGTCAGTTGGGACAGAGCCCTCCAAAAACATTCAGTACTTC	CASSSSVGTEPSKNIQYF
.	.	TRBV28	TRBJ2-1	TGTGCCAGCAGCCCGGAGGGCCGGGTTCGTGAGCAGTTCTTC	CASSPEGRVREQFF
.	TRBD1	TRBV5-1	TRBJ2-2	TGCGCCAGCAGCTTGGGACAGGGGGCGATCGGGGAGCTGTTTTTT	CASSLGQGAIGELFF
.	.	TRBV9	TRBJ2-5	TGTGCCAGCAGCGTCAGCAGGGGCGAGGGGCAAGAGACCCAGTACTTC	CASSVSRGEGQETQYF
.	TRBD1	TRBV30	TRBJ1-3	TGTGCCTGGAGTGCACCGGGACAGGGAAACACCATATATTTT	CAWSAPGQGNTIYF
few	TRBD1	TRBV6-1	TRBJ2-5	TGTGCCAGCAGTGATGGGGACAGGTTTGGAGAGACCCAGTACTTC	CASSDGDRFGETQYF
.	.	TRBV10-2	TRBJ2-1	TGCGCCAGCAGTAACCGGGACTCCCTCAATGAGCAGTTCTTC	CASSNRDSLNEQFF
.	TRBD1	TRBV4-2	TRBJ1-5	TGTGCCAGCAGCCAGGACAGGGGGCGGAGCAATCAGCCCCAGCATTTT	CASSQDRGRSNQPQHF
.	.	TRBV5-1	TRBJ2-2	TGCGCCAGCAGCTTGGTCCCCGGCACCGGGGAGCTGTTTTTT	CASSLVPGTGELFF
.	.	TRBV7-9	TRBJ1-4	TGTGCCAGCAGCTCGCTGGGGCTCGGTGAAAAACTGTTTTTT	CASSSLGLGEKLFF